One sample yielded the 19 T cell receptor beta chains listed below, sequenced in a study of cytomegalovirus exposure and HLA in healthy donors. In the PCR, 60 Vbeta and 13 Jbeta primers were used. Produced via immunoSEQ multiplex PCR; TCRdb's table is partial and in-frame only. The sample consists of 110,000 to 150,000 clones, 75% to 80% of them appearing once. Sequenced: PBMCs. The receptor set was obtained from a male donor in good health and CMV-seronegative.

The J gene is TRBJ1-2, the V gene TRBV6-5; the D gene is possibly TRBD1 (5 bases). Germline-derived CDR1 and CDR2 are MNHEY and SVGAGI. The CDR3 has 13 residues. The V end lost 2 bases, the J end lost 3 bases, and 7 bases lay between the germline ends. The CDR3: CASSYGRDYGYTF. CDR3 bases: TGTGCCAGCAGTTACGGCAGGGACTATGGCTACACCTTC.

This clone showed up just a few times. The chain recombines TRBV5-5 with TRBJ2-3; D is undetermined. This CDR3 contains 16 residues. Trimming shortened V by 4 bases and J by 1 base, and 16 bases separated the two germline ends. Germline V gene lookup returns CDR1 SGHKS and CDR2 YYEKEE (reference sequence). The CDR3, as DNA: TGTGCCAGCAGCCCAATACCCCCGTCGGGCACAGATACGCAGTATTTT. This encodes CASSPIPPSGTDTQYF.

The chain uses TRBV30 and TRBJ1-5, with D perhaps TRBD1 (5 bases). Germline CDR1 reads GTSNPN; CDR2 reads SVGIG (reference sequence). V was pared by 1 base and J by 3 bases, with 7 bases between. The CDR3 runs to 13 residues. In nucleotides, the CDR3 is TGTGCCTGGAGTGGACAGTACAATCAGCCCCAGCATTTT. Protein product: CAWSGQYNQPQHF.

This chain uses TRBV18 with TRBJ1-1; the D gene is possibly TRBD1 (6 bases). Germline V gene sequence: CDR1 KGHSH, CDR2 LQKENI. There are 14 residues in the CDR3. The V end lost 3 bases, the J end lost 4 bases, and 12 bases lay between the germline ends. The CDR3 DNA follows: TGTGCCAGCTCACCTCTTGAGACAGGCACTGAAGCTTTCTTT. Encoded protein: CASSPLETGTEAFF.

The chain has TRBV15 and TRBJ1-4, with D unresolved. In germline, CDR1 is LNHNV, CDR2 YYDKDF (reference sequence). The CDR3 totals 17 residues. Trimming shortened V by 0 bases and J by 4 bases, and 15 bases separated the two germline ends. The CDR3 reads CATSRDGLGSGNEKLFF. The DNA of the CDR3 is TGTGCCACCAGCAGAGATGGTCTCGGCAGCGGTAATGAAAAACTGTTTTTT.

The chain recombines TRBV6-5 with TRBJ1-1; D is unclear. The V end was cut by 5 bases, the J end by 1 base, with 11 bases between. The CDR3 has 14 amino acids. CDR1 is MNHEY, CDR2 SVGAGI, per germline. The chain's CDR3 is CASSNRLSNTEAFF. The CDR3 DNA is TGTGCCAGCAGTAACCGGTTATCGAACACTGAAGCTTTCTTT.

Here the CDR3 reads CASSLMGQGWDEQYF. The CDR3 coding sequence is TGTGCCAGCAGCTTAATGGGACAGGGATGGGACGAGCAGTACTTC. This chain uses TRBV7-3 with TRBJ2-7; 9 bases line up with TRBD1. The CDR3 runs 15 residues. CDR1 is SGHTA and CDR2 is FQGTGA in the germline V gene. The trim removed 1 base at V and 5 bases at J, leaving 6 bases unmatched.

V is TRBV11-3 and J is TRBJ1-1; 8 bases fit TRBD1. The length of the CDR3 is 13 residues. V was clipped by 5 bases and J by 10 bases; unmatched bases: 9. CDR1 and CDR2 (germline): SGHNT, YENEEA. The CDR3 coding sequence is TGTGCCAGCAGCCTAACACAGGGGGAGAGAGCTTTCTTT. It translates to CASSLTQGERAFF.

The chain is built from TRBV7-9 and TRBJ2-6; perhaps TRBD2 as D (6 bases). This CDR3 contains 18 residues. Looked up from germline, CDR1 is SEHNR and CDR2 is FQNEAQ (reference sequence). With 8 bases removed from V and 0 bases from J, the gap between germline ends came to 20 bases. CDR3 coding DNA: TGTGCCAGCGGCGGTTACTCGGGGGAATTCTCTGGGGCCAACGTCCTGACTTTC. Protein product: CASGGYSGEFSGANVLTF.

The J gene is TRBJ2-7, the V gene TRBV5-1; 9 nucleotides line up with TRBD1. The V segment lost 4 bases and the J segment 6 bases; nucleotides outside the gene matches: 11. The CDR3 is 15 residues long. Germline CDR1 and CDR2: SGHRS and YFSETQ. CDR3 in DNA: TGCGCCAGCAGCGTACCGGGACAGGGTCGAAGCGAGCAGTACTTC. This gives the protein CASSVPGQGRSEQYF.

This chain connects TRBV7-3 to TRBJ2-3; 14 bases are a match to TRBD2. Germline CDR1 and CDR2: SGHTA and FQGTGA. Trimming at V came to 5 bases and at J to 5 bases, leaving 9 bases not matched to a gene. CDR3 length: 17 residues. The CDR3 sequence: CASSRRGLAGGGDTQYF. The CDR3, as DNA: TGTGCCAGCAGCCGCCGAGGACTAGCGGGAGGTGGAGATACGCAGTATTTT.

The V gene is TRBV5-1, the J gene TRBJ2-1; TRBD1 aligns across 10 bases. This CDR3 region has 15 residues. Per the germline V gene, CDR1 is SGHRS and CDR2 is YFSETQ. The V and J ends lost 0 bases and 6 bases, in that order; junction bases with no gene match: 3. CDR3 coding DNA: TGCGCCAGCAGCTTGGTGGGGACAGGGGTCAATGAGCAGTTCTTC. Its translation: CASSLVGTGVNEQFF. Filled out from reference TRBV5-1 and TRBJ2-1, the complete variable domain reads KAGVTQTPRYLIKTRGQQVTLSCSPISGHRSVSWYQQTPGQGLQFLFEYFSETQRNKGNFPGRFSGRQFSNSRSEMNVSTLELGDSALYLCASSLVGTGVNEQFFGPGTRLTVL.

In nucleotides, the CDR3 is TGTGCCAGTAGTATAGGACTGTCGACAGATACGCAGTATTTT. This encodes CASSIGLSTDTQYF. The V gene is TRBV19, the J gene TRBJ2-3; the D is unclear. Germline assignment: CDR1 LNHDA and CDR2 SQIVND (reference sequence). The ends were cut back, 1 base at V and 3 bases at J, with 8 bases in the middle. The CDR3 length is 14 residues.

This chain connects TRBV4-2 to TRBJ2-5; 9 bases line up with TRBD2. CDR1 and CDR2 from the germline V gene are LGHNA and YNFKEQ. The CDR3 is made up of 18 amino acids. V dropped 1 base and J dropped 5; count of bases not matched to a gene: 14. As DNA, the CDR3 is TGTGCCAGCAGCCAAGGCGCACGTGGTAGCGGGAGTAGGGAGACCCAGTACTTC. Translation: CASSQGARGSGSRETQYF.

V usage is TRBV6-5 and J usage is TRBJ1-2; no clear D gene. V dropped 2 bases and J dropped 4 bases, with 5 bases sitting between them. This CDR3 contains 12 residues. Germline V lookup: CDR1 MNHEY, CDR2 SVGAGI. DNA of the CDR3: TGTGCCAGCAGTTACAGAGGCTATGGCTACACCTTC. Translating gives CASSYRGYGYTF.

The J gene is TRBJ2-2, the V gene TRBV4-2; perhaps TRBD2 as D (5 bases). Trimming pared 1 base from V and 6 bases from J, leaving 6 bases between. This CDR3 contains 13 residues. Germline CDR1 is LGHNA and CDR2 is YNFKEQ. The CDR3 spells CASSQVGAGELFF. Written as DNA, the CDR3 is TGTGCCAGCAGCCAAGTCGGGGCCGGGGAGCTGTTTTTT.

The chain is built from TRBV6-4 and TRBJ1-1; D unclear. CDR3 length: 13 amino acids. The germline V gene has CDR1 MRHNA and CDR2 SNTAGT. Trimming took 3 bases from V and 1 from J, leaving 6 bases between them. CDR3 in DNA: TGTGCCAGCAGTGAACAGAAGAACACTGAAGCTTTCTTT. Residues: CASSEQKNTEAFF.

This clone showed up just once. V and J are TRBV5-1 and TRBJ1-6, with a tentative D call TRBD1 (5 bases). V was trimmed by 4 bases and J by 6 bases, leaving 11 bases between them. Germline V lookup: CDR1 SGHRS, CDR2 YFSETQ. The CDR3 covers 14 residues. Here the CDR3 DNA reads TGCGCCAGCAGCCCGGGGGGGATTAATTCACCCCTCCACTTT. This sequence encodes CASSPGGINSPLHF.

Only a few counts were recorded for this clone. This chain links TRBV4-2 with TRBJ2-2; 9 positions agree with TRBD2. V was pared by 0 bases and J by 6 bases, with 8 bases of the junction left unmatched. The germline gives CDR1 LGHNA, CDR2 YNFKEQ. The CDR3 spans 17 residues. The CDR3 here is CASSQDPSGGWAGELFF. For the CDR3, the DNA is TGTGCCAGCAGCCAAGATCCAAGCGGGGGGTGGGCCGGGGAGCTGTTTTTT.